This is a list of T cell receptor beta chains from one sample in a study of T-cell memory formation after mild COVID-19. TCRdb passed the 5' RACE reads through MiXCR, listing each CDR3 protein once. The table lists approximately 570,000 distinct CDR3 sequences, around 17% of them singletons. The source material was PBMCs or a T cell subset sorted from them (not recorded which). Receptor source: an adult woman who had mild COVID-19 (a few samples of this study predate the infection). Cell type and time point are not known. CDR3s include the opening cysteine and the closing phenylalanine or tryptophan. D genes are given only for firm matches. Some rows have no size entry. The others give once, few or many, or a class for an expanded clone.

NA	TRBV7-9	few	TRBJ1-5	CASSLGPGGSNQPQHF	TGTGCCAGCAGCTTAGGCCCAGGAGGTAGCAATCAGCCCCAGCATTTT
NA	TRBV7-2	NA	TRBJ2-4	CASSLGGTSNIQYF	TGTGCCAGCAGCTTGGGTGGGACCTCAAACATTCAGTACTTC
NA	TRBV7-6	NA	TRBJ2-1	CASLRDEQFF	TGTGCCAGCTTACGGGATGAGCAGTTCTTC
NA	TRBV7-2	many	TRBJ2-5	CASSPGWTQYF	TGTGCCAGCAGCCCCGGGTGGACCCAGTACTTC
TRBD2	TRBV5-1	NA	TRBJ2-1	CASTPRTSGEGSEQFF	TGCGCCAGCACCCCCCGGACTAGCGGGGAAGGGAGTGAGCAGTTCTTC
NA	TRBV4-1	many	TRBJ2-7	CASSQEGGSYEQYF	TGCGCCAGCAGCCAAGAAGGAGGATCCTACGAGCAGTACTTC
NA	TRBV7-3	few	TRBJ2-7	CASSLSGFSYEQYF	TGTGCCAGCAGCTTATCTGGATTCTCCTACGAGCAGTACTTC
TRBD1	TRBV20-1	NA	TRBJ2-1	CSATAGTGPNNEQFF	TGCAGTGCTACGGCCGGGACAGGACCCAACAATGAGCAGTTCTTC
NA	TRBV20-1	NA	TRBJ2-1	CSARDFGSSYNEQFF	TGCAGTGCTAGAGATTTTGGGAGCTCCTACAATGAGCAGTTCTTC
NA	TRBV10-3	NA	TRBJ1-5	CAISEDSGSNQPQHF	TGTGCCATCAGTGAGGACAGCGGTAGCAATCAGCCCCAGCATTTT
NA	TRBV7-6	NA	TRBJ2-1	CASSLAVQGGSYNEQFF	TGTGCCAGCAGCTTAGCGGTCCAGGGGGGCTCCTACAATGAGCAGTTCTTC
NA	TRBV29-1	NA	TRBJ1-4	CSVEGVREKLFF	TGCAGCGTGGAGGGGGTTAGAGAAAAACTGTTTTTT
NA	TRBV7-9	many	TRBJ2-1	CASSWQGSGEQFF	TGTGCCAGCAGCTGGCAGGGGTCGGGTGAGCAGTTCTTC
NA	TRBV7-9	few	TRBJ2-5	CASSLTRDTQETQYF	TGTGCCAGCAGCTTAACTCGGGACACCCAAGAGACCCAGTACTTC
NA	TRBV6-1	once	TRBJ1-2	CASSEIRAAYGYTF	TGTGCCAGCAGTGAAATCCGGGCAGCCTATGGCTACACCTTC
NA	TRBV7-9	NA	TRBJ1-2	CASSTTGYGYTF	TGTGCCAGCAGCACCACAGGCTATGGCTACACCTTC
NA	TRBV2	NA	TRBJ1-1	CAGDGAALNTEAFF	TGTGCCGGGGACGGTGCGGCCTTGAACACTGAAGCTTTCTTT
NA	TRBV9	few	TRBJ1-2	CASSVSGADYGYTF	TGTGCCAGCAGCGTCTCAGGGGCTGACTATGGCTACACCTTC
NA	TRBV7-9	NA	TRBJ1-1	CASSQSVLLHPPFTEAFF	TGTGCCAGCAGCCAATCAGTGTTACTTCACCCTCCCTTCACTGAAGCTTTCTTT
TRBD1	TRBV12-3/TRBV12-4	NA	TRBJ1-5	CASSSTRQGSNQPQHF	TGTGCCAGCAGTTCAACCCGACAGGGTAGCAATCAGCCCCAGCATTTT
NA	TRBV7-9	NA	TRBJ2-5	CASTKYQETQYF	TGTGCCAGCACTAAGTACCAAGAGACCCAGTACTTC
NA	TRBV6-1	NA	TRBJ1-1	CASSEARRGTNTEAFF	TGTGCCAGCAGTGAAGCGCGTCGCGGGACGAACACTGAAGCTTTCTTT
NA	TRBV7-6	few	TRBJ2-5	CASSLGPAETQYF	TGTGCCAGCAGCTTAGGTCCGGCGGAGACCCAGTACTTC
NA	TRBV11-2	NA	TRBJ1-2	CASSFPGEANYGYTF	TGTGCCAGCAGCTTTCCAGGGGAGGCTAACTATGGCTACACCTTC
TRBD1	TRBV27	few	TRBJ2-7	CASSSGQGRMGEQYF	TGTGCCAGCAGTTCCGGACAGGGGAGAATGGGCGAGCAGTACTTC
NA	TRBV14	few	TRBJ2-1	CASSQFRRAEGYNEQFF	TGTGCCAGCAGCCAATTTCGGAGGGCAGAAGGCTACAATGAGCAGTTCTTC
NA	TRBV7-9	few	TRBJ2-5	CASSLEGVHPQETQYF	TGTGCCAGCAGCTTAGAGGGGGTACACCCACAAGAGACCCAGTACTTC
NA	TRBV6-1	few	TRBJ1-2	CASSGPEAAYYGYTF	TGTGCCAGCAGTGGTCCTGAGGCCGCCTACTATGGCTACACCTTC
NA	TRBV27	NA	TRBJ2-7	CASSRDRGVYEQYF	TGTGCCAGCAGTCGTGACAGAGGCGTCTACGAGCAGTACTTC
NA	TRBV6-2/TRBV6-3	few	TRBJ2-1	CASSPWGGTYNEQFF	TGTGCCAGCAGTCCCTGGGGAGGTACCTACAATGAGCAGTTCTTC
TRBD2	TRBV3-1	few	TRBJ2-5	CASSQDPGGWGETQYF	TGTGCCAGCAGCCAAGACCCCGGGGGGTGGGGTGAGACCCAGTACTTC
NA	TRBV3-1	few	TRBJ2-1	CASSQDGGSAPFF	TGTGCCAGCAGCCAAGATGGTGGCTCCGCCCCGTTCTTC
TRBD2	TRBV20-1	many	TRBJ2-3	CSARVKGLVAADTQYF	TGCAGTGCTAGAGTCAAGGGACTAGTCGCCGCAGATACGCAGTATTTT
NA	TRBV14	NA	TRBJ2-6	CASSLFGHPGGANVLTF	TGTGCCAGCAGCCTATTTGGACACCCCGGTGGGGCCAACGTCCTGACTTTC
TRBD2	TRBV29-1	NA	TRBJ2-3	CSASSGLAGGFGTDTQYF	TGCAGCGCCTCATCCGGACTAGCGGGAGGGTTCGGCACAGATACGCAGTATTTT
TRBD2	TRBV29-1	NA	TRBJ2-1	CSVLPSGGLLQFF	TGCAGCGTTCTGCCTAGCGGGGGACTATTGCAGTTCTTC
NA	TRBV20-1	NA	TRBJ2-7	CSARGQRSYEQYF	TGCAGTGCTAGAGGACAGCGCTCCTACGAGCAGTACTTC
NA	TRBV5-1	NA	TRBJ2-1	CASSLGPGANNEQFF	TGCGCCAGCAGCTTGGGGCCAGGGGCGAACAATGAGCAGTTCTTC
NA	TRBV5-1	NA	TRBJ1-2	CASRDTYYGYTF	TGCGCCAGCCGGGACACCTACTATGGCTACACCTTC
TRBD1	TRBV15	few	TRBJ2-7	CATSRTLDRGLYEQYF	TGTGCCACCAGCAGGACTCTGGACAGGGGGCTCTACGAGCAGTACTTC
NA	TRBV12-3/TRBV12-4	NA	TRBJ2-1	CASSFWTTLYNEQFF	TGTGCCAGCAGTTTCTGGACTACACTCTACAATGAGCAGTTCTTC
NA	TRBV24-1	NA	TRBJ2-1	CATSDAGTTYNEQFF	TGTGCCACCAGTGACGCCGGGACAACCTACAATGAGCAGTTCTTC
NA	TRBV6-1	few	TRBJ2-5	CASSPPAGRTETQYF	TGTGCCAGCAGTCCCCCGGCGGGGAGGACTGAGACCCAGTACTTC
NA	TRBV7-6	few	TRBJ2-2	CASSSRPAQGTGELFF	TGTGCCAGCAGCTCACGCCCCGCGCAAGGGACCGGGGAGCTGTTTTTT
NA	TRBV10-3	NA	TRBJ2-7	CAISEAQKGESYEQYF	TGTGCCATCAGTGAAGCACAGAAGGGCGAATCCTACGAGCAGTACTTC
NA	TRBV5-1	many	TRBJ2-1	CASQGGGAHNEQFF	TGCGCCAGCCAGGGGGGGGGAGCCCACAATGAGCAGTTCTTC